The entry below gives a single T cell receptor beta chain sequence along with its context. Its antigen remains unidentified. ViraFEST used viral peptide pools to expand antigen-specific CD4+ T cells before sequencing. The authors isolated CD4+ T cells after around 9 days of culture. Either the BNT162b2 or mRNA-1273 vaccine was given to participants in two doses. The sample is drawn from a study of vaccination effects on CD4 cells after COVID-19. Study context: Post-vaccine samples followed the second dose by a median of 72 days.

CDR1 is SGHTA, CDR2 FQGNSA, per germline. The CDR3 spans 12 residues. V dropped 0 bases and J dropped 5 bases, with 4 bases sitting between them. This table comes from immunoSEQ multiplex PCR, and its TCRdb copy is limited to in-frame clones, with some not included. Of some 69,000 clones in the sample, over 70% were seen once. This clonotype was obtained from a human donor who received a COVID-19 vaccine. The sample consisted of CD4+ T cells from PBMCs cultured with HCoV-229E spike peptides, taken after COVID-19 vaccination. This chain uses TRBV7-2 with TRBJ2-5, with D unclear. The chain's CDR3 is CASSLALETQYF. The CDR3 coding sequence is TGTGCCAGCAGCTTAGCATTGGAGACCCAGTACTTC.